The 8 T cell receptor beta chains listed next were all sequenced from one sample in a study of regulatory T cells in long-lasting Graves disease. Relying on iRepertoire HTBI primers and Arm-PCR of CDR3 regions, the team built TCR beta libraries. TCRdb recomputed calls from the multiplex PCR reads with MiXCR, one row per CDR3 protein. The sample records 550,000 or so distinct CDR3 sequences, 12% being singletons. Described time point: newly diagnosed GD, antithyroid drugs for less than 3 months. With RNA extracted from PBMCs as input, the TCR library was made. The same specimen was also included in a second study, on T cells in Graves' hyperthyroidism and ophthalmopathy.

Source: peripheral blood mononuclear cells (PBMCs), taken at new diagnosis, from a patient treated with antithyroid drugs. The source of these receptors is a young woman with Graves disease.

This clonotype was recorded at least ten times. V and J are TRBV7-9 and TRBJ2-5; D remains unclear. Trimming stripped 5 bases from V and 1 base from J, with 11 bases between. This CDR3 spans 14 amino acids. Germline CDR1 reads SEHNR; CDR2 reads FQNEAQ (reference sequence). CDR3 protein: CASSPGWAQETQYF. CDR3 DNA: TGTGCCAGCAGCCCGGGTTGGGCCCAAGAGACCCAGTACTTC. The entire variable domain, with the rest obtained from reference TRBV7-9 and TRBJ2-5, is as follows: DTGVSQNPRHKITKRGQNVTFRCDPISEHNRLYWYRQTLGQGPEFLTYFQNEAQLEKSRLLSDRFSAERPKGSFSTLEIQRTEQGDSAMYLCASSPGWAQETQYFGPGTRLLVL.

There are many counts of this clonotype. CDR3 coding DNA: TGTGCCAGCAGCGACCTCAACTCCTACAATGAGCAGTTCTTC. As protein: CASSDLNSYNEQFF. This chain joins TRBV7-2 and TRBJ2-1; D gene ambiguous. Germline CDR1 SGHTA, CDR2 FQGNSA. The V end lost 5 bases, the J end lost 0 bases, and 8 bases lay between the germline ends. The CDR3 sequence is 14 residues long.

This clonotype was picked up many times. This chain joins TRBV5-1 and TRBJ1-4; perhaps TRBD1 as D (5 bases). V was cut by 0 bases and J by 10 bases, with 19 bases left in between. The CDR3 consists of 16 residues. CDR1 SGHRS and CDR2 YFSETQ come from the germline V gene. The CDR3 DNA is TGCGCCAGCAGCTTGGGGGACGACTACCCTTATGGAAAACTGTTTTTT. It is translated as CASSLGDDYPYGKLFF.

This clonotype has at least ten counts. V is TRBV28 and J is TRBJ2-1; D uncertain. The CDR3 covers 16 residues. With 2 bases removed from V and 0 bases from J, the gap between germline ends came to 11 bases. Germline lookup yields CDR1 MDHEN and CDR2 SYDVKM. As DNA, the CDR3 is TGTGCCAGCAGTTTAGGGCCCATCAGCTCCTACAATGAGCAGTTCTTC. Its protein is CASSLGPISSYNEQFF.

This clonotype was picked up many times. The chain joins TRBV11-3 to TRBJ2-2, with D possibly called TRBD1 or TRBD2 (5 bases each). Germline assignment: CDR1 SGHNT and CDR2 YENEEA. The CDR3 contains 15 residues. V was shortened by 4 bases and J by 7 bases, with 16 bases between the two germline ends. This CDR3 is CASSSSGRYNGELFF. The CDR3 bases are TGTGCCAGCAGCTCCTCGGGACGGTATAACGGGGAGCTGTTTTTT.

About this clonotype: A much larger clone sits a single nucleotide away, making a read error possible. The V and J genes are TRBV15 and TRBJ2-5; D call uncertain. CDR1 and CDR2 (germline): LNHNV, YYDKDF (reference sequence). V lost 3 bases and J lost 4, with 21 bases in between. The CDR3 is 17 residues long. Written as DNA, the CDR3 is TGTGCCACCAGCAGCATCCTGAGAGTCGGTAAACGAGAGACCCAGTACTTC. It translates to CATSSILRVGKRETQYF.

This clonotype was seen at least ten times. The CDR3 is CSVVEESSYNEQFF. The DNA of the CDR3 is TGCAGCGTTGTTGAGGAAAGCTCCTACAATGAGCAGTTCTTC. This chain joins TRBV29-1 and TRBJ2-1; D remains unclear. The CDR3 totals 14 residues. In germline, CDR1 is SQVTM, CDR2 ANQGSEA. V lost 4 bases to trimming and J lost 0 bases, with 10 bases between them.

This clonotype occurred many times. The gene calls are TRBV14 and TRBJ2-7; perhaps D is TRBD1 or TRBD2 (5 bases each). The CDR3 sequence is 16 residues long. The germline CDR1 and CDR2 sequences are SGHDN and FVKESK. The V end lost 2 bases, the J end lost 3 bases, and 17 bases lay between the germline ends. The DNA for the CDR3 is TGTGCCAGCAGCCAACGAAAGGGACGACAGCACTACGAGCAGTACTTC. Its translation is CASSQRKGRQHYEQYF.